These 25 T cell receptor beta chains share one sample of origin, sequenced in a study of cytomegalovirus exposure and HLA in healthy donors. PCR amplification relied on 60 Vbeta primers (plus 13 Jbeta primers). Repertoires were generated with immunoSEQ multiplex PCR, while TCRdb's copy carries only in-frame clones and drops some. This sample yields approximately 160,000 clones, of which 82% are seen a single time; about 1.6% belongs to the top ten. The sample comprised PBMCs. These receptors were taken from a girl between 5 and 17 years old in good health and CMV-seropositive.

The genes are TRBV7-2 and TRBJ2-7; maybe TRBD1 (5 bases). Germline assignment: CDR1 SGHTA and CDR2 FQGNSA. Trimming left V 3 bases short and J 7 bases short, with 10 bases between. The CDR3 is 12 amino acids. This CDR3 reads CASSFRVREQYF. CDR3 nucleotide sequence: TGTGCCAGCAGCTTCAGGGTAAGGGAGCAGTACTTC.

V and J are TRBV29-1 and TRBJ2-1; 7 bases align to TRBD1. With V trimmed by 6 bases and J by 6 bases, 8 bases remained unmatched. Germline CDR1 is SQVTM and CDR2 is ANQGSEA. CDR3 size: 13 residues. The CDR3 DNA sequence: TGCAGCGTCTTAACGGGACAGAGCAATGAGCAGTTCTTC. Protein product: CSVLTGQSNEQFF.

J is TRBJ2-3 and V is TRBV5-6; 7 positions agree with TRBD2. This CDR3 is built from 15 residues. Germline V CDR1 and CDR2: SGHDT, YYEEEE. V was clipped by 4 bases and J by 9 bases; unmatched bases: 14. This chain's CDR3 is CASSIEGGSPGTQYF. The CDR3 nucleotides read TGTGCCAGCAGCATCGAAGGCGGGAGCCCCGGAACGCAGTATTTT.

CDR3 coding DNA: TGTGCCAGCAGTCACGAGACAGGGGATATGAACACTGAAGCTTTCTTT. This codes for CASSHETGDMNTEAFF. The chain links TRBV28 to TRBJ1-1; 8 bases agree with TRBD1. J gave up 0 bases and V 5 bases, and 8 bases lay outside the gene matches. CDR1 and CDR2 (germline): MDHEN, SYDVKM. The CDR3 is 16 amino acids.

The chain employs TRBV9 and TRBJ2-3; TRBD2 might be the D (7 bases). In germline, CDR1 is SGDLS, CDR2 YYNGEE. This CDR3 has 17 residues. V shed 0 bases and J shed 2 bases, with 16 bases lying between them. The CDR3 spells CASSVVRRGPSTDTQYF. The CDR3 bases are TGTGCCAGCAGCGTAGTTCGGCGGGGGCCGTCCACAGATACGCAGTATTTT.

The rearrangement uses TRBV6-1 and TRBJ1-2, with D possibly being TRBD1 (6 bases). This CDR3 is 13 amino acids long. From germline, CDR1 is MNHNS and CDR2 SASEGT. V was trimmed by 6 bases and J by 5 bases, leaving 13 bases between them. CDR3 sequence (DNA): TGTGCCAGCAGCCGGGACAACCGTTATGGCTACACCTTC. Translating it yields CASSRDNRYGYTF.

This chain uses TRBV14 with TRBJ1-2; D is undetermined. Per germline, CDR1 SGHDN and CDR2 FVKESK. This CDR3 region has 19 residues. Trimming pared 4 bases from V and 4 bases from J, leaving 28 bases between. CDR3 sequence reads: CASSPPFTPFCERGYGYTF. For the CDR3, the DNA is TGTGCCAGCAGCCCTCCGTTTACCCCGTTTTGCGAACGGGGCTATGGCTACACCTTC.

In its sample, this clone was seen once. The junction differs from germline at one of its ends, possibly a read error. The gene calls are TRBV7-7 and TRBJ2-1, with 8 bases lining up with TRBD1. Germline CDR1 reads SSHAT; CDR2 reads FNYEAQ (reference sequence). The CDR3 extends over 16 amino acids. This CDR3 is CASSPSTGEKTGEQFF. As DNA, the CDR3 is TGTGCTAGCAGCCCCTCGACAGGGGAGAAGACCGGTGAGCAGTTCTTC. Full variable domain (remainder filled in from reference TRBV7-7 and TRBJ2-1): GAGVSQSPRYKVTKRGQDVTLRCDPISSHATLYWYQQALGQGPEFLTYFNYEAQPDKSGLPSDRFSAERPEGSISTLTIQRTEQRDSAMYRCASSPSTGEKTGEQFFGPGTRLTVL.

J is TRBJ2-7 and V is TRBV11-2; TRBD2 matches at 11 bases. Losses at the gene ends were 5 bases for V and 6 bases for J; bases not matched to a gene: 9. Germline V gene lookup returns CDR1 SGHAT and CDR2 FQNNGV. The CDR3 contains 15 residues. For the CDR3, the DNA is TGTGCCAGCAGCACGGGACCGGGACTAGCGGCCGAGCAGTACTTC. This translates into CASSTGPGLAAEQYF.

The rearrangement uses TRBV11-2 and TRBJ1-5; no clear D. The germline gives CDR1 SGHAT, CDR2 FQNNGV. The CDR3 loop spans 13 amino acids. Trimming left V 0 bases short and J 6 bases short, with 6 bases between. Written as DNA, the CDR3 is TGTGCCAGCAGCTTAGATCTAAGTCAGCCCCAGCATTTT. Protein product: CASSLDLSQPQHF. The full variable domain, with the rest looked up from reference TRBV11-2 and TRBJ1-5, is EAGVAQSPRYKIIEKRQSVAFWCNPISGHATLYWYQQILGQGPKLLIQFQNNGVVDDSQLPKDRFSAERLKGVDSTLKIQPAKLEDSAVYLCASSLDLSQPQHFGDGTRLSIL.

The J gene is TRBJ2-7, the V gene TRBV28, with 7 positions matching TRBD2. The CDR3 is made up of 15 amino acids. With 5 bases clipped from V and 2 bases from J, the junction kept 9 bases outside the gene matches. Germline-derived CDR1 and CDR2 are MDHEN and SYDVKM. The CDR3 spells CASSLEGGSPYEQYF. CDR3 coding DNA: TGTGCCAGCAGTCTAGAGGGCGGGAGCCCCTACGAGCAGTACTTC.

The rearrangement joins TRBV29-1 to TRBJ2-1, with D uncertain. CDR1 SQVTM and CDR2 ANQGSEA come from the germline V gene. This CDR3 has 11 amino acids. Trimming cost V 3 bases and J 10 bases, with 10 bases left between them. CDR3 nucleotide sequence: TGCAGCGTTGAGGGCGACGCAGAGCAGTTCTTC. Translation: CSVEGDAEQFF.

This chain uses TRBV6-1 with TRBJ2-7, with 11 bases identical to TRBD2. The CDR3 consists of 19 residues. The ends lost 4 bases at V and 2 bases at J; junction bases unmatched: 16. Germline CDR1 reads MNHNS; CDR2 reads SASEGT. For the CDR3, the DNA is TGTGCCAGCAGTGCCCGGAGAACTAGCGGGAGCGGGTGGACCTACGAGCAGTACTTC. Its translation is CASSARRTSGSGWTYEQYF.

This chain connects TRBV25-1 to TRBJ2-1; 8 bases map to TRBD2. V lost 4 bases and J lost 3; bases outside the gene matches: 2. CDR3 length: 14 amino acids. Germline V lookup: CDR1 MGHDK, CDR2 SYGVNS. CDR3 protein: CASSVREDYNEQFF. The CDR3 DNA follows: TGTGCCAGCAGTGTGCGGGAGGACTACAATGAGCAGTTCTTC.

This clone occurred a few times. The chain joins TRBV19 to TRBJ1-1; possible D gene TRBD1, 6 bases. The CDR3 has 15 amino acids. V was cut by 5 bases and J by 2 bases, with 15 bases left in between. CDR1 and CDR2 (germline): LNHDA, SQIVND (reference sequence). The CDR3 loop reads CASSFGTLPNTEAFF. As DNA, the CDR3 is TGTGCCAGTAGTTTTGGGACACTCCCAAACACTGAAGCTTTCTTT.

The chain combines TRBV27 with TRBJ2-1, with 11 bases matching TRBD1. The CDR3 has 16 amino acids. The V gene's germline CDR1 is MNHEY and CDR2 SMNVEV (reference sequence). The V segment lost 3 bases and the J segment 6 bases; nucleotides outside the gene matches: 7. CDR3 sequence reads: CASSFHPGQGGNEQFF. The CDR3 DNA reads TGTGCCAGCAGTTTTCACCCGGGACAGGGGGGCAATGAGCAGTTCTTC.

The chain joins TRBV6-6 to TRBJ2-5; 9 nucleotides agree with TRBD1. Germline values: CDR1 MNHNY, CDR2 SVGAGI (reference sequence). The CDR3 consists of 14 residues. V dropped 8 bases and J dropped 8; count of bases not matched to a gene: 12. CDR3 DNA sequence: TGTGCCAGCCTCCAACCGGGACAGGGCCGTACCCAGTACTTC. Translated, it gives CASLQPGQGRTQYF.

This sequence joins TRBV25-1 and TRBJ1-5; maybe TRBD1 (5 bases). The CDR3 is 15 amino acids. In germline, CDR1 is MGHDK, CDR2 SYGVNS. V was pared by 4 bases and J by 3 bases, with 13 bases between. The DNA for the CDR3 is TGTGCCAGCAGTGGGGGGGGACCCCACAATCAGCCCCAGCATTTT. Translation gives CASSGGGPHNQPQHF.

V and J are TRBV7-9 and TRBJ1-1; D is unclear. The CDR3 has 13 residues. The V end lost 7 bases, the J end lost 2 bases, and 11 bases lay between the germline ends. The germline V gene has CDR1 SEHNR and CDR2 FQNEAQ (reference sequence). The CDR3 DNA sequence: TGTGCCAGCAAAGCGGACTTAAACACTGAAGCTTTCTTT. This translates into CASKADLNTEAFF.

The chain recombines TRBV5-1 with TRBJ2-5; D unclear. The CDR3 is made up of 13 amino acids. Trimming removed 1 base at V and 2 bases at J, with 6 bases between. Germline values: CDR1 SGHRS, CDR2 YFSETQ. CDR3 loop: CASSLTDQETQYF. CDR3 nucleotide sequence: TGCGCCAGCAGCTTGACAGATCAAGAGACCCAGTACTTC.

The chain carries TRBV28 and TRBJ1-1; tentatively, D is TRBD1 (5 bases). V was cut by 2 bases and J by 0 bases, with 10 bases left in between. Per the germline V gene, CDR1 is MDHEN and CDR2 is SYDVKM. The CDR3 extends over 15 amino acids. The CDR3 protein is CASSLRAGLNTEAFF. The CDR3 DNA sequence: TGTGCCAGCAGTTTAAGGGCAGGGCTGAACACTGAAGCTTTCTTT.

This chain uses TRBV29-1 with TRBJ1-2, with D hard to call. The germline V and J ends were trimmed by 0 bases and 7 bases, with 9 bases remaining between them. CDR3 length: 12 amino acids. Germline V CDR1 and CDR2: SQVTM, ANQGSEA. CDR3 region: CSVEDSEVGYTF. The CDR3 DNA sequence: TGCAGCGTTGAAGATTCCGAGGTTGGCTACACCTTC. Supplemented by reference TRBV29-1 and TRBJ1-2, the full variable domain reads SAVISQKPSRDICQRGTSLTIQCQVDSQVTMMFWYRQQPGQSLTLIATANQGSEATYESGFVIDKFPISRPNLTFSTLTVSNMSPEDSSIYLCSVEDSEVGYTFGSGTRLTVV.

The V and J genes are TRBV7-2 and TRBJ2-7; TRBD2 aligns across 7 bases. Germline V gene sequence: CDR1 SGHTA, CDR2 FQGNSA. The CDR3 runs 15 residues. Losses at the gene ends were 2 bases for V and 4 bases for J; bases not matched to a gene: 8. The CDR3 DNA is TGTGCCAGCAGCTTATATCCAGCGGGATCATACGAGCAGTACTTC. Translation gives CASSLYPAGSYEQYF.

The V call is TRBV28, the J call TRBJ1-2; TRBD1 matches at 10 bases. V trimming: 5 bases; J trimming: 12 bases; junction bases outside the gene matches: 9. This CDR3 has 13 amino acids. Germline CDR1 reads MDHEN; CDR2 reads SYDVKM. The DNA of the CDR3 is TGTGCCAGCAGTCCCCGGGACAGGGGATTTCACACCTTC. Residues: CASSPRDRGFHTF.

CDR3 region: CASSLAVQRPSYEQYF. The CDR3 DNA is TGTGCCAGCAGCCTCGCGGTTCAAAGACCCTCCTACGAGCAGTACTTC. The V call is TRBV28, the J call TRBJ2-7; D gene unclear. V gave up 6 bases and J gave up 0 bases, with 18 bases separating them. Germline CDR1 reads MDHEN; CDR2 reads SYDVKM. This CDR3 is 16 amino acids long. The whole variable domain, filled in from reference TRBV28 and TRBJ2-7, reads DVKVTQSSRYLVKRTGEKVFLECVQDMDHENMFWYRQDPGLGLRLIYFSYDVKMKEKGDIPEGYSVSREKKERFSLILESASTNQTSMYLCASSLAVQRPSYEQYFGPGTRLTVT.